This TCR beta chain was obtained from a study of CD8+CD57+ T cells in acquired aplastic anemia. Study-level background: Sorted CD4+ and CD8+ cells gave an average of approximately 3 ug of DNA.

Points from the study as a whole: Patients showed no significant difference from controls in CD8+ Simpson's diversity. The study identified roughly 29 CD8+ CDR3 sequences shared by patients and controls.

Patients sequenced had flow cytometry evidence of CD8+CD57+ cell expansion. Patients uniformly had severe acquired aplastic anemia. Profiling of TCR beta VDJ combinations and CDR3 sequences used genomic DNA as template. A single record per CDR3 protein comes from TCRdb applying MiXCR to the reads. The table has 450,000 to 550,000 distinct CDR3 sequences, more than 25% seen once; the top ten hold 0.75% to 0.95%. Notes on this clonotype: Its antigen remains unidentified.

V lost 1 base and J lost 0, with 9 bases in between. The length of the CDR3 is 15 residues. Per germline, CDR1 LNHNV and CDR2 YYDKDF (reference sequence). Material for sequencing was sorted CD4+, CD8+, or CD8+CD57+ T cells (not recorded which) from PBMCs. This clonotype originated in a human donor with aplastic anemia. The V gene is TRBV15, the J gene TRBJ1-2; D is unresolved. In DNA form, the CDR3 reads TGTGCCACCAGCAGAGTACCGGAGTCTAACTATGGCTACACCTTC. Translating gives CATSRVPESNYGYTF.